Listed below are T cell receptor beta chains from one sample, sequenced in a study of OX40 agonist ivuxolimab in advanced cancers. Using immunoSEQ multiplex PCR, the repertoire was profiled, and TCRdb retains in-frame clones only, with some absent. The table lists about 90,000 clones, roughly 91% of them singletons. Sequenced material: CD4+ or CD8+ T cells sorted from blood, taken in a trial of the OX40 agonist ivuxolimab. The receptors were sampled from an adult with an advanced solid tumor such as melanoma, head and neck, liver or kidney cancer. Both conserved end residues are part of each CDR3.

V gene: TRBV4-2; J gene: TRBJ1-4; CDR3 protein: CASSIPGTGNEKLFF
V gene: TRBV30; J gene: TRBJ1-1; CDR3 protein: CAWSVSARNTEAFF
V gene: TRBV4-1; J gene: TRBJ2-7; CDR3 protein: CASSRADSYEQYF
V gene: TRBV30; J gene: TRBJ1-2; CDR3 protein: CAWSVHPGQGSGYTF
V gene: TRBV21-1; J gene: TRBJ2-1; CDR3 protein: CASSKSSGTTCNEQFF
V gene: TRBV19; J gene: TRBJ1-2; CDR3 protein: CASSISEGVRGHRGYTF
V gene: TRBV18; J gene: TRBJ2-3; CDR3 protein: CASSPPGQTDTQYF
V gene: TRBV27; J gene: TRBJ2-7; CDR3 protein: CASSLSGSYEQYF
V gene: TRBV9; J gene: TRBJ2-5; CDR3 protein: CASSPQGQQETQYF
V gene: TRBV7-2; J gene: TRBJ2-3; CDR3 protein: CASSLGLAGAPSTDTQYF
V gene: TRBV5-1; J gene: TRBJ2-3; CDR3 protein: CASSPGQTDTQYF
V gene: TRBV6-1; J gene: TRBJ1-5; CDR3 protein: CASSEQGGGNQPQHF
V gene: TRBV10-2; J gene: TRBJ2-7; CDR3 protein: CASSEIYEQYF
V gene: TRBV27; J gene: TRBJ2-5; CDR3 protein: CLRVRGGAQYF
V gene: TRBV11-2; J gene: TRBJ1-2; CDR3 protein: CASSLTGQGNYGYTF
V gene: TRBV7-2; J gene: TRBJ2-4; CDR3 protein: CASSYKQGGPIAKNIQYF
V gene: TRBV4-2; J gene: TRBJ2-3; CDR3 protein: CASSQDALRGTDTQYF
V gene: TRBV7-2; J gene: TRBJ2-7; CDR3 protein: CASSPWSSGAVYEQYF
V gene: TRBV5-1; J gene: TRBJ2-2; CDR3 protein: CASSLEAGLTGELFF
V gene: TRBV4-3; J gene: TRBJ2-5; CDR3 protein: CASSQDQSQETQYF
V gene: TRBV18; J gene: TRBJ2-7; CDR3 protein: CASSELGPPTYEQYF
V gene: TRBV14; J gene: TRBJ1-4; CDR3 protein: CASSQGYGRYNEKLFF
V gene: TRBV7-8; J gene: TRBJ2-1; CDR3 protein: CASSRSNPRRGTNNEQFF